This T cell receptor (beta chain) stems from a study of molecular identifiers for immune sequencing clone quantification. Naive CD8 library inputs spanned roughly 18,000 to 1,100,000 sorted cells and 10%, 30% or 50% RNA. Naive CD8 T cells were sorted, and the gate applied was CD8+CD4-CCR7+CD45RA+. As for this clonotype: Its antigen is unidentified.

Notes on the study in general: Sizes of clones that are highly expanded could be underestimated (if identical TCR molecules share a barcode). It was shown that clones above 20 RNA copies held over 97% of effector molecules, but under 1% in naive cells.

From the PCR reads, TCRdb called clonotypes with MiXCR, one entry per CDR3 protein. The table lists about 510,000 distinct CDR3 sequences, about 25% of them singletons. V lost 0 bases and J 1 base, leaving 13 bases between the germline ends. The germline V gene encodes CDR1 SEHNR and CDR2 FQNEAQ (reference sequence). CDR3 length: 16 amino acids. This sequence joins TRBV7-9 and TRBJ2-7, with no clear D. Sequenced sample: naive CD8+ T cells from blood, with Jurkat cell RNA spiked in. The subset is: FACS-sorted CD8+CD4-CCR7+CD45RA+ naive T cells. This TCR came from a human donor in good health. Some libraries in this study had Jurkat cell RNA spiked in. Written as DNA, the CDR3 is TGTGCCAGCAGCTTAGCGCTCGGTATCCTTTCCTACGAGCAGTACTTC. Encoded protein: CASSLALGILSYEQYF.